This TCR beta chain derives from a study of PD-L1 blockade in urothelial cancer. Across the study: Atezolizumab 1,200 mg was given intravenously every 3 weeks, starting 2014. Peripheral blood specimens exhibited a median yield of around 150,000 T cells.

The investigators introduced synthetic TCR analog templates into each PCR as spikes. Sequenced by immunoSEQ multiplex PCR; TCRdb stores in-frame clones only, minus some. The sample includes about 51,000 clones, approximately 86% seen only once; the top ten take more than 15%. V was trimmed by 0 bases and J by 2 bases, leaving 9 bases between them. The CDR3 is made up of 14 amino acids. Germline CDR1 SGHDT, CDR2 YYEEEE. The sequencing used PBMCs, collected around atezolizumab (anti-PD-L1) treatment. The source is a man aged 55 to 70 with urothelial cancer. The chain carries TRBV5-6 and TRBJ2-7; TRBD1 might be the D (5 bases). CDR3 protein: CASSLVQETYEQYF. The CDR3 region has the DNA TGTGCCAGCAGCTTGGTACAGGAAACCTACGAGCAGTACTTC.